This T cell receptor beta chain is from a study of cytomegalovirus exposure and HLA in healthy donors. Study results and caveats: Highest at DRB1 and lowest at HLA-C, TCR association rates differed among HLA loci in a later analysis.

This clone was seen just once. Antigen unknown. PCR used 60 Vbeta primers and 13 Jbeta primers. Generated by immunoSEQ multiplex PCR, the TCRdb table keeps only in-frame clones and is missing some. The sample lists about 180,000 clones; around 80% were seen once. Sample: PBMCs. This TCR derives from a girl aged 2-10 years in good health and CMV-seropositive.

The CDR3 DNA reads TGTGCCAGCAGCTTGGGACTAGGCTACGAGCAGTACTTC. The encoded protein is CASSLGLGYEQYF. This chain joins TRBV5-8 and TRBJ2-7, with D possibly being TRBD2 (6 bases). The V end was cut by 0 bases, the J end by 3 bases, with 7 bases between. Germline V gene sequence: CDR1 SGHTS, CDR2 YDEGEE. The CDR3 has 13 residues.